The 23 T cell receptor beta chains in this list originate from one sample, sequenced in a study of T cells in Graves' hyperthyroidism and ophthalmopathy. Regions amplified from RNA transcripts were the TCR beta CDR3 regions. With the HTBI primer set, the TCR CDR3 went through a first round of RT-PCR. TCRdb re-called the multiplex PCR reads with MiXCR, one entry per CDR3 protein. This table holds a few hundred thousand distinct CDR3 sequences, around 21% found once. The sequenced material came from blood. These receptors were obtained from a man aged 18 to 29 with Graves' hyperthyroidism.

This clonotype has more than one count but fewer than ten. The chain has TRBV19 and TRBJ1-5; 10 nucleotides align to TRBD1. Germline V lookup: CDR1 LNHDA, CDR2 SQIVND (reference sequence). V lost 10 bases, J lost 7 bases, and 7 bases stayed unmatched. This CDR3 has 13 amino acids. CDR3: CATGQGVQQPQHF. CDR3 nucleotides: TGTGCCACCGGACAGGGGGTACAACAGCCCCAGCATTTT.

The V and J genes are TRBV7-6 and TRBJ2-5; 9 bases are a match to TRBD2. The length of the CDR3 is 16 residues. Trimming at V came to 5 bases and at J to 1 base, leaving 8 bases not matched to a gene. Per the germline V gene, CDR1 is SGHVS and CDR2 is FNYEAQ. CDR3 DNA sequence: TGTGCCAGCAGCCCAAGCGGGGGGAGAACCCAAGAGACCCAGTACTTC. Its protein product is CASSPSGGRTQETQYF.

This clonotype was observed many times. The J gene is TRBJ2-7, the V gene TRBV6-1, with D perhaps matching TRBD2 (7 bases). This CDR3 spans 14 amino acids. Deletions cut 5 bases from V and 4 bases from J, with 15 bases between. The germline V gene encodes CDR1 MNHNS and CDR2 SASEGT. CDR3 sequence (DNA): TGTGCCAGCAGTCCGCGAGGGGGGGATTACGAGCAGTACTTC. It encodes CASSPRGGDYEQYF.

This clonotype came up many times. This rearrangement joins TRBV7-2 to TRBJ2-5, with no clear D. V lost 1 base and J 2 bases, leaving 8 bases between the germline ends. Germline V gene data show CDR1 as SGHTA and CDR2 as FQGNSA. This CDR3 has 14 amino acids. This CDR3 is CASSLVTFQETQYF. The CDR3 nucleotides are TGTGCCAGCAGCTTAGTGACATTTCAAGAGACCCAGTACTTC.

This clonotype has a handful of counts. This chain links TRBV24-1 with TRBJ2-2; D may match TRBD1 or TRBD2 (5 bases each). This CDR3 has 14 residues. Trimming shortened V by 6 bases and J by 7 bases, and 14 bases separated the two germline ends. The V gene's germline CDR1 is KGHDR and CDR2 SFDVKD. The CDR3 loop is CATSLRGADGELFF. CDR3 DNA sequence: TGTGCCACCAGTCTACGGGGCGCGGACGGGGAGCTGTTTTTT.

This clonotype was detected ten times or more. The chain is built from TRBV2 and TRBJ1-5; D unclear. The CDR3 covers 16 residues. V gave up 0 bases and J gave up 1 base, with 10 bases separating them. The germline V gene encodes CDR1 SNHLY and CDR2 FYNNEI. CDR3 bases: TGTGCCAGCAGTGAAGCGCTTGGGGAAAGCAATCAGCCCCAGCATTTT. Translation: CASSEALGESNQPQHF.

The rearrangement uses TRBV6-1 and TRBJ2-7, with TRBD2 matching over 7 bases. The CDR3 is 15 residues long. Germline trimming cut 2 bases from V and 2 bases from J; bases unmatched to any gene: 6. In germline, CDR1 is MNHNS, CDR2 SASEGT. CDR3 in amino acids: CASSETGEGTYEQYF. Here the CDR3 DNA reads TGTGCCAGCAGTGAAACCGGGGAGGGAACCTACGAGCAGTACTTC.

At least ten counts were recorded for this clonotype. V and J are TRBV6-1 and TRBJ1-1; no reliable D call. CDR1 is MNHNS, CDR2 SASEGT, per germline. V was trimmed by 6 bases and J by 2 bases, leaving 16 bases between them. This CDR3 is built from 15 residues. In DNA, the CDR3 is TGTGCCAGCAGCTCCCCAAGGGAGGCTAACACTGAAGCTTTCTTT. This sequence encodes CASSSPREANTEAFF.

This clonotype was seen a few times. The chain combines TRBV20-1 with TRBJ2-5, with 9 positions matching TRBD1. With V trimmed by 5 bases and J by 2 bases, 9 bases remained unmatched. The CDR3 extends over 15 amino acids. Germline V CDR1 and CDR2: DFQATT, SNEGSKA (reference sequence). The CDR3 loop reads CSASPLTGGQETQYF. CDR3 in DNA: TGCAGTGCTTCTCCCTTGACAGGGGGACAAGAGACCCAGTACTTC.

The table lists this clonotype with a few counts. V gene TRBV20-1 combines with J gene TRBJ2-5; TRBD2 matches 8 bases. The CDR3 runs 14 residues. The V and J ends lost 5 bases and 2 bases, in that order; junction bases with no gene match: 7. Per germline, CDR1 DFQATT and CDR2 SNEGSKA (reference sequence). As DNA, the CDR3 is TGCAGTGCTGGTCCGGGGGGGCGTCAAGAGACCCAGTACTTC. Encoded protein: CSAGPGGRQETQYF.

This clonotype was seen ten or more times. This rearrangement joins TRBV28 to TRBJ1-2; D not certain. The V and J ends lost 3 bases and 4 bases respectively, with 6 bases between them. The CDR3 is 12 residues long. Germline lookup yields CDR1 MDHEN and CDR2 SYDVKM. Here the CDR3 reads CASSLRSYGYTF. The DNA of the CDR3 is TGTGCCAGCAGTTTGAGGAGCTATGGCTACACCTTC.

This clonotype has a count of ten or more. The rearrangement joins TRBV10-3 to TRBJ1-1; 8 bases agree with TRBD1. Trimming cost V 4 bases and J 2 bases; bases outside gene matches: 3. The CDR3 is made up of 14 amino acids. CDR1 is ENHRY and CDR2 is SYGVKD in the germline V gene. CDR3 bases: TGTGCCATCAGTGGAGGACAGGGAAACACTGAAGCTTTCTTT. Its protein is CAISGGQGNTEAFF.

The sample holds many counts of this clonotype. The chain is built from TRBV27 and TRBJ1-1, with TRBD1 as a possible D gene (5 bases). CDR3 size: 15 residues. Germline CDR1 and CDR2: MNHEY and SMNVEV (reference sequence). Trimming pared 4 bases from V and 3 bases from J, leaving 15 bases between. The CDR3 spells CASSSLTLGDTEAFF. The DNA of the CDR3 is TGTGCCAGCAGTTCCTTAACTTTAGGGGACACTGAAGCTTTCTTT.

This clonotype has ten or more counts. The CDR3 loop is CASRTATRLDGYTF. The CDR3 DNA reads TGTGCCAGCAGAACCGCCACGAGGTTAGATGGCTACACCTTC. This rearrangement joins TRBV6-1 to TRBJ1-2; D call uncertain. The CDR3 consists of 14 residues. V was trimmed by 6 bases and J by 6 bases, leaving 17 bases between them. Germline-derived CDR1 and CDR2 are MNHNS and SASEGT.

The table lists this clonotype with a count of one. V is TRBV27 and J is TRBJ1-1, with D hard to call. Germline-derived CDR1 and CDR2 are MNHEY and SMNVEV (reference sequence). V lost 6 bases and J lost 5, with 19 bases in between. CDR3 length: 15 residues. As DNA, the CDR3 is TGTGCCAGCAGCCAACTAATGGGCAGCCGAACTGAAGCTTTCTTT. It codes for CASSQLMGSRTEAFF.

J is TRBJ2-7 and V is TRBV10-1; D possibly uses TRBD1 or TRBD2 (5 bases each). Per the germline V gene, CDR1 is WNHNN and CDR2 is SYGVQD (reference sequence). Trimming cost V 7 bases and J 2 bases, with 9 bases left between them. The CDR3 is 12 amino acids. CDR3 protein: CASNGGPYEQYF. DNA of the CDR3: TGCGCCAGCAATGGGGGACCCTACGAGCAGTACTTC.

This clonotype was detected many times. The chain couples TRBV6-1 to TRBJ2-3; TRBD2 matches 7 bases. CDR1 is MNHNS, CDR2 SASEGT, per germline. The CDR3 covers 15 residues. The junction had 7 bases not matched to a gene; V was cut back by 4 bases and J by 3 bases. The chain's CDR3 is CASSAGLHSTDTQYF. CDR3 in DNA: TGTGCCAGCAGTGCGGGACTACATTCGACAGATACGCAGTATTTT.

In this sample, this clonotype turned up many times. The CDR3 protein is CASSFHTYEQYF. CDR3 coding DNA: TGTGCCAGCAGCTTCCATACCTACGAGCAGTACTTC. J is TRBJ2-7 and V is TRBV7-9; D is ambiguous. The germline CDR1 and CDR2 sequences are SEHNR and FQNEAQ (reference sequence). The CDR3 covers 12 residues. Trimming took 3 bases from V and 2 from J, leaving 5 bases between them. Full variable domain (rest looked up from reference TRBV7-9 and TRBJ2-7): DTGVSQNPRHKITKRGQNVTFRCDPISEHNRLYWYRQTLGQGPEFLTYFQNEAQLEKSRLLSDRFSAERPKGSFSTLEIQRTEQGDSAMYLCASSFHTYEQYFGPGTRLTVT.

This clonotype was counted at least ten times. The rearrangement joins TRBV7-9 to TRBJ2-5, with 8 positions matching TRBD2. CDR3 length: 14 amino acids. The trim removed 4 bases at V and 3 bases at J, leaving 4 bases unmatched. Per the germline V gene, CDR1 is SEHNR and CDR2 is FQNEAQ (reference sequence). CDR3 nucleotide sequence: TGTGCCAGCAGCTCCTATAGCGGGGAAGAGACCCAGTACTTC. Its protein is CASSSYSGEETQYF.

This clonotype was observed at least ten times. The rearrangement uses TRBV28 and TRBJ1-2, with D possibly TRBD1 on 5 matching bases. The CDR3 runs 15 residues. The germline V gene has CDR1 MDHEN and CDR2 SYDVKM. Between the trimmed V and J ends, which lost 6 bases and 9 bases, there was a span of 23 bases. In DNA, the CDR3 is TGTGCCAGCAGATTAACTGGGGACTCAATTTTCAGCTACACCTTC. Translation: CASRLTGDSIFSYTF.

This clonotype was found many times. The rearrangement joins TRBV18 to TRBJ1-1; TRBD1 is a possible D gene (5 bases). There are 14 residues in the CDR3. CDR1 is KGHSH and CDR2 is LQKENI in the germline V gene. The germline V and J ends were trimmed by 8 bases and 5 bases, with 18 bases remaining between them. The CDR3 DNA reads as TGTGCCAGCCTCCCGCTTGTGGGGGGGACTGAAGCTTTCTTT. Protein product: CASLPLVGGTEAFF.

This clonotype has ten or more counts. The rearrangement uses TRBV28 and TRBJ1-3; possible D gene TRBD1, 5 bases. V lost 7 bases and J lost 0, with 10 bases in between. The CDR3 spans 14 residues. Germline assignment: CDR1 MDHEN and CDR2 SYDVKM. Here the CDR3 reads CASKRGSSGNTIYF. As DNA, the CDR3 is TGTGCCAGCAAACGGGGGTCCTCTGGAAACACCATATATTTT. Full variable domain (missing parts from reference TRBV28 and TRBJ1-3): DVKVTQSSRYLVKRTGEKVFLECVQDMDHENMFWYRQDPGLGLRLIYFSYDVKMKEKGDIPEGYSVSREKKERFSLILESASTNQTSMYLCASKRGSSGNTIYFGEGSWLTVV.

This clonotype has ten or more counts. CDR3 nucleotides: TGTGCCAGCAGTTTATTCCCGGGGGAAGGGAACGGCTACACCTTC. It specifies CASSLFPGEGNGYTF. The chain joins TRBV12-3 or TRBV12-4 to TRBJ1-2; a weak D match, TRBD1 (5 bases). V was trimmed by 2 bases and J by 8 bases, leaving 18 bases between them. This CDR3 has 15 amino acids.